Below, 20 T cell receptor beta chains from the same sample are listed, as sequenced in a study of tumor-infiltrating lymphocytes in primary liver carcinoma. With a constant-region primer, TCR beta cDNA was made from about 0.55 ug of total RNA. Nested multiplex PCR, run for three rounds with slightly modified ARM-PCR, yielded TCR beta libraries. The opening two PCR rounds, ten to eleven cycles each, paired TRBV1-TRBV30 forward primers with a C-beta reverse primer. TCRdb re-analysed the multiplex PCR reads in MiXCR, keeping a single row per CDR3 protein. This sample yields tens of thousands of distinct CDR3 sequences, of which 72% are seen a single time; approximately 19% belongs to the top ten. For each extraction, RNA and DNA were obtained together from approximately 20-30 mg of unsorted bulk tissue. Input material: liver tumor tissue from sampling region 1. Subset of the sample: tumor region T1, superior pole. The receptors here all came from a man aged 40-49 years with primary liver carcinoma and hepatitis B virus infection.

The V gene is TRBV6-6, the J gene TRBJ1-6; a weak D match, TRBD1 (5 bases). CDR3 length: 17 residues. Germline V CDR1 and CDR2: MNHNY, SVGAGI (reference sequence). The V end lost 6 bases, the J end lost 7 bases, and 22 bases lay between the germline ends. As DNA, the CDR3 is TGTGCCAGCAGAAAACTGGGGGGAACGGCGGAAAATTCACCCCTCCACTTT. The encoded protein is CASRKLGGTAENSPLHF.

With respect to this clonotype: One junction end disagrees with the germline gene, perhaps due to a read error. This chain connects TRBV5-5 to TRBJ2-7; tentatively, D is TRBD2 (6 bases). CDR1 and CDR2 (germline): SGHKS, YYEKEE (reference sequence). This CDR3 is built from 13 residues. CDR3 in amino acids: CASSFGSSHEQYF. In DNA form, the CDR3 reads TGTGCTAGCAGCTTCGGGAGTTCCCACGAGCAGTACTTC.

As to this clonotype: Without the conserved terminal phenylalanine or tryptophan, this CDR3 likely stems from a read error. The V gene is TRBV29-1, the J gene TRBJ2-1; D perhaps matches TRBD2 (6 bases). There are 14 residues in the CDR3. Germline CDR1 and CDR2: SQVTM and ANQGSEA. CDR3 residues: CSGLPGRRVDEQFL. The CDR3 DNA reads TGTAGCGGATTGCCGGGACGGAGGGTGGATGAGCAGTTCCTC.

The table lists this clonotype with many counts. The CDR3 DNA sequence: TGCGCCAGCAGCCAAGACCGTCTGGGGGCGACAGGGGCCAACGTCCTGACTTTC. The encoded protein is CASSQDRLGATGANVLTF. The chain employs TRBV4-1 and TRBJ2-6, with a possible D match to TRBD1 (6 bases). The CDR3 extends over 18 amino acids. The ends were cut back, 0 bases at V and 4 bases at J, with 16 bases in the middle. The germline V gene encodes CDR1 MGHRA and CDR2 YSYEKL.

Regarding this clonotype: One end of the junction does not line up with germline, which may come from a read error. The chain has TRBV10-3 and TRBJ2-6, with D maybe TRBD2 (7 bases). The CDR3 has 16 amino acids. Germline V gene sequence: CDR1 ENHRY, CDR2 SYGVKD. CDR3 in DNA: TGTGTCATCAGTGAGGGGGAGGGGACTGGGGCCAACGTCATGACTTTC. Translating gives CVISEGEGTGANVMTF.

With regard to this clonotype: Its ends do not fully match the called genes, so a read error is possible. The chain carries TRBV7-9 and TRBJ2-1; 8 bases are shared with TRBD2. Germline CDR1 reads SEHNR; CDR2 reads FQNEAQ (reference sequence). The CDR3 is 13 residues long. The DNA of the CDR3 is TGTGCCAGTAGTCTAGCCGGGGGGGATGAGCGGTTCTTC. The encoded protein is CASSLAGGDERFF.

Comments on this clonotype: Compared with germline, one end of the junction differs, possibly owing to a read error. CDR3 DNA: TGTGCCAGCAGTGCGGACAGCAATCAGCCCCGGCATTTT. Protein product: CASSADSNQPRHF. V and J are TRBV12-3 or TRBV12-4 and TRBJ1-5; D possibly corresponds to TRBD1 (6 bases). CDR3 length equals 13 residues.

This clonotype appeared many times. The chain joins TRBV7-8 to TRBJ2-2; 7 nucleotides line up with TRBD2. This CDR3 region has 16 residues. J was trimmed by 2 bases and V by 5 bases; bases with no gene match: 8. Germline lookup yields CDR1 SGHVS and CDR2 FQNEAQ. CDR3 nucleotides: TGTGCCAGCAGCAAGCGGGACCCGCCTAACACCGGGGAGCTGTTTTTT. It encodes CASSKRDPPNTGELFF. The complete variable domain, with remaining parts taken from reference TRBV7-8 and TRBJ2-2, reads GAGVSQSPRYKVAKRGQDVALRCDPISGHVSLFWYQQALGQGPEFLTYFQNEAQLDKSGLPSDRFFAERPEGSVSTLKIQRTQQEDSAVYLCASSKRDPPNTGELFFGEGSRLTVL.

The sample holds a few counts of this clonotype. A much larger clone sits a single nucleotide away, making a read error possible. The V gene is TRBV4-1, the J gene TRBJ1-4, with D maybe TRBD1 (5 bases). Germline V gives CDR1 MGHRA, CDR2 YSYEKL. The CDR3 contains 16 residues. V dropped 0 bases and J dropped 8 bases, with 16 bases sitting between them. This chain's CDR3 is CASSQDRARGNEKLFF. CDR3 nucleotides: TGCGCCAGCAGCCAAGATCGGGCGAGGGGAAACGAAAAACTGTTTTTT.

The CDR3 spells CADSYSGQGGGQYF. The CDR3 DNA reads as TGTGCCGACAGTTACTCTGGACAGGGGGGCGGGCAGTACTTC. This chain uses TRBV6-5 with TRBJ2-7; 10 nucleotides align to TRBD1. The CDR3 extends over 14 amino acids. The V gene's germline CDR1 is MNHEY and CDR2 SVGAGI. V was clipped by 11 bases and J by 9 bases; unmatched bases: 16.

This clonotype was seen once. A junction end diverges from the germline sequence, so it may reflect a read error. CDR3 in amino acids: CTSGPTSGSSYEQYF. In DNA form, the CDR3 reads TGTACCAGTGGCCCGACTAGCGGAAGCTCTTACGAGCAGTACTTC. This chain connects TRBV6-1 to TRBJ2-7; 9 nucleotides line up with TRBD2. Germline V gene lookup returns CDR1 MNHNS and CDR2 SASEGT. The CDR3 is 15 residues long.

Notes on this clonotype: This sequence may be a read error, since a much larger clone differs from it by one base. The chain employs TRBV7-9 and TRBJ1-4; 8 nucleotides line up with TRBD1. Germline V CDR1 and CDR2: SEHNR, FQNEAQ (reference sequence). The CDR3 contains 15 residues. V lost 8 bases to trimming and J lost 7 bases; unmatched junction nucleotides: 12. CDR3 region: CASREGQGVSEKLFF. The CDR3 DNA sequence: TGTGCCAGCCGGGAAGGACAGGGAGTAAGTGAAAAACTGTTTTTT.

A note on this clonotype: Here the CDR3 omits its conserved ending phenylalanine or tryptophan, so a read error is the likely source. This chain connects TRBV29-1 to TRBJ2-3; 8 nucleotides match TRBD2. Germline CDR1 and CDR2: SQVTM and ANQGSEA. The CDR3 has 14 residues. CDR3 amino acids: CIVSGGPVGDMQYY. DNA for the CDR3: TGCATCGTTTCGGGAGGGCCGGTGGGAGATATGCAGTATTAT.

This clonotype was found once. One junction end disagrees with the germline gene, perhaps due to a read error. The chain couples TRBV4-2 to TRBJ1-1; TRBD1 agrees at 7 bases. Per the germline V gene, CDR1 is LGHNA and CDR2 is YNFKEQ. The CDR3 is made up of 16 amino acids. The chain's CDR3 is CAGSGMETGLGTEAFF. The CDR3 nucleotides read TGTGCCGGCAGCGGAATGGAGACAGGGTTAGGGACTGAAGCTTTCTTT.

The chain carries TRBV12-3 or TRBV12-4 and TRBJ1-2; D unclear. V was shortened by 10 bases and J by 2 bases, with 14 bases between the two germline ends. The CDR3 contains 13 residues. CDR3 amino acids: CAIVQRVNYGYTF. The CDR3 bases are TGTGCCATCGTCCAGAGGGTAAACTATGGCTACACCTTC.

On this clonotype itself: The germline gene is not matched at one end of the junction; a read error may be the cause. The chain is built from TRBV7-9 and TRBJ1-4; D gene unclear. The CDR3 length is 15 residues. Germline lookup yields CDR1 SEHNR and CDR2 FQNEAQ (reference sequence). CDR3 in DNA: TGTGCCAGCAGTTTAGCTCAGGCCCTAAATGAAAAACTGATTTTT. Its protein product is CASSLAQALNEKLIF.

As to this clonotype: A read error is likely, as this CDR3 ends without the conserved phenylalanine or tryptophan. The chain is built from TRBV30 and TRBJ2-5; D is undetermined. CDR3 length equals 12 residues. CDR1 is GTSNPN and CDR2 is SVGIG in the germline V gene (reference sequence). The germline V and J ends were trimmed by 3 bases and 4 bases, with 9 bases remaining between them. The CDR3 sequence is CAWSLYGETQYS. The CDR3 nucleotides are TGTGCCTGGAGCTTGTATGGAGAGACCCAGTACTCC.

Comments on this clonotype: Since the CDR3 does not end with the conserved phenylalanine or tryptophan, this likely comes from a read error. CDR3 loop: CASSQESHTGELFY. Here the CDR3 DNA reads TGTGCCAGCAGCCAAGAGTCACATACCGGGGAGCTGTTTTAT. This chain uses TRBV3-1 with TRBJ2-2; unclear D gene. V was shortened by 0 bases and J by 5 bases, with 7 bases between the two germline ends. The CDR3 contains 14 residues. The germline V gene encodes CDR1 LGHDT and CDR2 YNNKEL (reference sequence).

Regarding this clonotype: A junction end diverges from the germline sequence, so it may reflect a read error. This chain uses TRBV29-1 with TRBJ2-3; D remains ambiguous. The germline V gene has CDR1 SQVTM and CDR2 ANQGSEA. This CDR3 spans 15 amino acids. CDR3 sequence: CNVAYPLLGTDTQYF. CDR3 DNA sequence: TGTAACGTTGCATACCCGTTACTGGGCACAGATACGCAGTATTTT.

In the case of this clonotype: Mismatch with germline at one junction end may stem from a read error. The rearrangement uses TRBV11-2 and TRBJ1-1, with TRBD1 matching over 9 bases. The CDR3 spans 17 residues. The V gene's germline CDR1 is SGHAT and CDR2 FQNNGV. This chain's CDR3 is CASSRMGGQGLGTEASF. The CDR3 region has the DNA TGTGCCAGCAGCCGAATGGGAGGACAGGGGCTCGGCACTGAAGCTTCCTTT.